The 19 T cell receptor beta chains below come from one sample, sequenced in a study of tumor-infiltrating lymphocytes in localized non-small cell lung cancer. Using immunoSEQ multiplex PCR, the repertoire was profiled, and TCRdb retains in-frame clones only, with some absent. The data hold 17,000 or so clones, with under 80% observed a single time. The sample comprised lung tumor tissue. The receptor source for this set is a human donor with non-small cell lung cancer.

The chain employs TRBV27 and TRBJ2-3; 7 nucleotides agree with TRBD1. J lost 7 bases, V lost 4 bases, and 5 bases had no gene match. Germline values: CDR1 MNHEY, CDR2 SMNVEV (reference sequence). The CDR3 has 13 amino acids. The CDR3: CASSWTGDHTQYF. Written as DNA, the CDR3 is TGTGCCAGCAGTTGGACAGGAGACCATACGCAGTATTTT.

The genes are TRBV5-1 and TRBJ2-7, with D possibly matching TRBD1 (5 bases). The CDR3 covers 15 residues. CDR1 and CDR2 (germline): SGHRS, YFSETQ. Deletions cut 4 bases from V and 0 bases from J, with 14 bases between. The DNA for the CDR3 is TGCGCCAGCAGCCGCCTAACAGGATCCTCCTACGAGCAGTACTTC. Its translation: CASSRLTGSSYEQYF.

The chain has TRBV7-8 and TRBJ1-2; possibly TRBD1 for D (5 bases). V was clipped by 5 bases and J by 3 bases, with 13 bases between them. The CDR3 runs 14 residues. Germline V lookup: CDR1 SGHVS, CDR2 FQNEAQ. CDR3 residues: CASSPEEGHYGYTF. DNA for the CDR3: TGTGCCAGCAGCCCCGAAGAGGGACACTATGGCTACACCTTC.

The rearrangement uses TRBV27 and TRBJ2-6; D is unclear. CDR3 length: 17 residues. Germline CDR1 and CDR2: MNHEY and SMNVEV (reference sequence). Between the trimmed V and J ends, which lost 1 base and 0 bases, there was a span of 10 bases. The CDR3 DNA reads as TGTGCCAGCAGTTTATGGGCCAGACCCTCTGGGGCCAACGTCCTGACTTTC. Protein: CASSLWARPSGANVLTF.

Concerning this clone: The sample contains more than one DNA sequence encoding this CDR3. The V gene is TRBV27, the J gene TRBJ1-1, with D perhaps TRBD1 (5 bases). The CDR3 has 14 residues. Germline CDR1 reads MNHEY; CDR2 reads SMNVEV (reference sequence). Trimming left V 3 bases short and J 1 base short, with 9 bases between. The CDR3 protein is CASSLRGQNTEAFF. In DNA, the CDR3 is TGTGCCAGCAGTTTGCGAGGACAGAACACTGAAGCTTTCTTT.

V gene TRBV29-1 combines with J gene TRBJ2-7; 7 nucleotides line up with TRBD1. V was pared by 4 bases and J by 0 bases, with 3 bases of the junction left unmatched. Germline V gene data show CDR1 as SQVTM and CDR2 as ANQGSEA. The CDR3 has 13 amino acids. The CDR3 sequence: CSVGQGVSYEQYF. CDR3 nucleotide sequence: TGCAGCGTTGGACAGGGCGTCTCCTACGAGCAGTACTTC.

The chain employs TRBV4-3 and TRBJ2-1; D perhaps matches TRBD2 (5 bases). The CDR3 spans 14 residues. The V and J ends lost 0 bases and 8 bases respectively, with 11 bases between them. Germline lookup yields CDR1 LGHNA and CDR2 YSLEER. CDR3 bases: TGCGCCAGCAGCCAAGAGAGCCGGGATTATGAGCAGTTCTTC. Translation gives CASSQESRDYEQFF.

The chain links TRBV2 to TRBJ1-2; 7 nucleotides match TRBD1. The length of the CDR3 is 15 residues. The germline CDR1 and CDR2 sequences are SNHLY and FYNNEI. Losses at the gene ends were 2 bases for V and 7 bases for J; bases not matched to a gene: 10. The DNA for the CDR3 is TGTGCCAGCAGTGAAACCTCGCGGCAGGGGGGTGGCTACACCTTC. This codes for CASSETSRQGGGYTF.

The chain combines TRBV28 with TRBJ1-2; 7 nucleotides match TRBD1. With V trimmed by 6 bases and J by 3 bases, 10 bases remained unmatched. This CDR3 is 15 amino acids long. Germline V gives CDR1 MDHEN, CDR2 SYDVKM. CDR3 sequence reads: CASRVPLTGHYGYTF. CDR3 sequence (DNA): TGTGCCAGCAGGGTACCCTTGACAGGGCACTATGGCTACACCTTC.

The rearrangement joins TRBV6-1 to TRBJ2-5, with a tentative D call TRBD1 (5 bases). V lost 6 bases, J lost 2 bases, and 13 bases lay in between. Per the germline V gene, CDR1 is MNHNS and CDR2 is SASEGT. The CDR3 loop spans 14 amino acids. The CDR3: CASRARAGQETQYF. The DNA of the CDR3 is TGTGCCAGCAGAGCTCGGGCAGGGCAAGAGACCCAGTACTTC.

This clone turned up a few times. The chain joins TRBV28 to TRBJ2-7, with D tentatively TRBD2 (6 bases). From germline, CDR1 is MDHEN and CDR2 SYDVKM. Trimming cost V 6 bases and J 2 bases, with 14 bases left between them. The CDR3 is 14 residues long. Here the CDR3 DNA reads TGTGCCAGCAGGACTCCGGGACTGACCTACGAGCAGTACTTC. It translates to CASRTPGLTYEQYF. The complete variable domain, with remaining parts taken from reference TRBV28 and TRBJ2-7, reads DVKVTQSSRYLVKRTGEKVFLECVQDMDHENMFWYRQDPGLGLRLIYFSYDVKMKEKGDIPEGYSVSREKKERFSLILESASTNQTSMYLCASRTPGLTYEQYFGPGTRLTVT.

V usage is TRBV28 and J usage is TRBJ1-5; TRBD1 might be the D (6 bases). V was shortened by 4 bases and J by 5 bases, with 15 bases between the two germline ends. Germline V lookup: CDR1 MDHEN, CDR2 SYDVKM. The CDR3 has 15 amino acids. The CDR3 loop reads CASSSLIQGYQPQHF. CDR3 in DNA: TGTGCCAGCAGTTCCTTAATACAGGGTTATCAGCCCCAGCATTTT.

The chain links TRBV7-9 to TRBJ2-1; D is perhaps TRBD1 or TRBD2 (5 bases each). V was trimmed by 2 bases and J by 2 bases, leaving 7 bases between them. Germline loops: CDR1 SEHNR, CDR2 FQNEAQ (reference sequence). The CDR3 length is 14 residues. For the CDR3, the DNA is TGTGCCAGCAGCTTATCGGGACCCTACAATGAGCAGTTCTTC. It specifies CASSLSGPYNEQFF.

This clone was recorded only once. The V and J genes are TRBV2 and TRBJ2-5, with TRBD2 matching 12 bases. The V gene end was trimmed by 6 bases and the J gene end by 2 bases; junction bases not matched to a gene: 4. The V gene's germline CDR1 is SNHLY and CDR2 FYNNEI. The CDR3 has 15 amino acids. CDR3 DNA: TGTGCCAGCAGGTTACTAGCGGGAGGACAAGAGACCCAGTACTTC. Translating it yields CASRLLAGGQETQYF.

The J gene is TRBJ1-4, the V gene TRBV6-6; D gene ambiguous. V was pared by 0 bases and J by 4 bases, with 9 bases between. CDR1 is MNHNY and CDR2 is SVGAGI in the germline V gene (reference sequence). CDR3 size: 15 residues. The chain's CDR3 is CASSYSEQLNEKLFF. The CDR3 bases are TGTGCCAGCAGTTACTCGGAACAGCTTAATGAAAAACTGTTTTTT.

V gene TRBV6-1 combines with J gene TRBJ2-2; D is undetermined. The CDR3 runs 11 residues. Deletions cut 5 bases from V and 6 bases from J, with 4 bases between. CDR1 is MNHNS and CDR2 is SASEGT in the germline V gene. CDR3 DNA sequence: TGTGCCAGCAGTATAGCCGGGGAGCTGTTTTTT. Amino acids: CASSIAGELFF.

CDR3 loop: CASSPGAEAFF. The CDR3 DNA reads TGTGCCAGTAGCCCGGGAGCCGAAGCTTTCTTT. The rearrangement uses TRBV19 and TRBJ1-1, with D unresolved. The V gene's germline CDR1 is LNHDA and CDR2 SQIVND (reference sequence). V gave up 6 bases and J gave up 8 bases, with 10 bases separating them. CDR3 length equals 11 residues.

The chain uses TRBV7-9 and TRBJ2-1; TRBD2 matches at 8 bases. V trimming: 2 bases; J trimming: 3 bases; junction bases outside the gene matches: 0. CDR1 and CDR2 (germline): SEHNR, FQNEAQ (reference sequence). The CDR3 contains 14 residues. Here the CDR3 reads CASSLTSGYNEQFF. For the CDR3, the DNA is TGTGCCAGCAGCTTAACTAGCGGCTACAATGAGCAGTTCTTC.

This sequence joins TRBV7-2 and TRBJ2-2; TRBD1 aligns across 8 bases. V dropped 4 bases and J dropped 13; count of bases not matched to a gene: 11. The CDR3 runs to 14 residues. The germline V gene has CDR1 SGHTA and CDR2 FQGNSA. CDR3 loop: CASSSRQGSPPLFF. The CDR3 DNA is TGTGCCAGCAGCTCCCGACAGGGGTCCCCCCCGCTGTTTTTT.